This TCR beta chain was obtained from a study of EBV T-cell therapy then PD-1 blockade in nasopharyngeal carcinoma. On this clone: The antigen is not known.

Treatment meaning: AdE1-LMPpoly-expanded autologous EBV-specific T-cell therapy followed by anti-PD-1 nivolumab. CDR3 size: 12 residues. V was cut by 6 bases and J by 0 bases, with 3 bases left in between. Produced via immunoSEQ multiplex PCR; TCRdb's table is partial and in-frame only. The sample holds about 17,000 clones, over 80% seen once. Source: CD8+ T cells from blood, taken at day 0 from a patient whose treatment included autologous EBV-specific T cells and nivolumab. The chain is built from TRBV12-3 or TRBV12-4 and TRBJ1-5; D remains unclear. The source of this sequence is a man aged 35 to 55 with nasopharyngeal carcinoma. As DNA, the CDR3 is TGTGCCAGCAGCGATAGCAATCAGCCCCAGCATTTT. Translated, it gives CASSDSNQPQHF.